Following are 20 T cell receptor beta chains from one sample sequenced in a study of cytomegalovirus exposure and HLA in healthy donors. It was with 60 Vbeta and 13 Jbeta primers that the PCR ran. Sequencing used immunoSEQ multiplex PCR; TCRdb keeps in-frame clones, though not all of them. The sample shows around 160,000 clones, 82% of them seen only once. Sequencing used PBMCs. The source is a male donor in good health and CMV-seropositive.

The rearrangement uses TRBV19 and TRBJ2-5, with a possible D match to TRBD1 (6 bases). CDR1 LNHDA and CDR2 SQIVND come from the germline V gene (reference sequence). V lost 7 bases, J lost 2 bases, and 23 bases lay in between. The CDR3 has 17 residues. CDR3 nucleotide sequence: TGTGCCAGTAAACCCCACAGGGCTAGCCAAACTCAAGAGACCCAGTACTTC. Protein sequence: CASKPHRASQTQETQYF.

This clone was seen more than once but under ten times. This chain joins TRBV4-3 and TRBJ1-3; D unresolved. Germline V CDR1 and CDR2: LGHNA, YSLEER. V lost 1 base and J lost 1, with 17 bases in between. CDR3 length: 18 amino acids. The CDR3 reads CASSQVLRTKGSGNTIYF. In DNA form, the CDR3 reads TGCGCCAGCAGCCAAGTGCTACGGACTAAAGGGTCTGGAAACACCATATATTTT.

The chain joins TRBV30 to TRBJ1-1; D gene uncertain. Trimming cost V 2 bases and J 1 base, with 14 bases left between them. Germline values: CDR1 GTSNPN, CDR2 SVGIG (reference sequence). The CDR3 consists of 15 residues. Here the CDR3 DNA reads TGTGCCTGGAGTATCCGGACTACTGAGAACACTGAAGCTTTCTTT. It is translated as CAWSIRTTENTEAFF.

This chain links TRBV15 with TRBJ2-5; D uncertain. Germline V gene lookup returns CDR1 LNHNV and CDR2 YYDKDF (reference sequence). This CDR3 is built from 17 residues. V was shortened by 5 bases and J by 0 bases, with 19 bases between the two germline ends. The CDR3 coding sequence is TGTGCCACCAGCGAATATTTCAAACAGAAGAACCAAGAGACCCAGTACTTC. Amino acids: CATSEYFKQKNQETQYF. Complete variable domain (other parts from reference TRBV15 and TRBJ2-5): DAMVIQNPRYQVTQFGKPVTLSCSQTLNHNVMYWYQQKSSQAPKLLFHYYDKDFNNEADTPDNFQSRRPNTSFCFLDIRSPGLGDTAMYLCATSEYFKQKNQETQYFGPGTRLLVL.

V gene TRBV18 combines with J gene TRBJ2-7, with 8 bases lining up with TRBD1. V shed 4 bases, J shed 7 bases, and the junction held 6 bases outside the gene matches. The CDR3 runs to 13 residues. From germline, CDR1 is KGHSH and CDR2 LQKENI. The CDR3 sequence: CASSLARGPEQYF. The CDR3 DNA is TGTGCCAGCTCACTGGCCAGGGGGCCTGAGCAGTACTTC.

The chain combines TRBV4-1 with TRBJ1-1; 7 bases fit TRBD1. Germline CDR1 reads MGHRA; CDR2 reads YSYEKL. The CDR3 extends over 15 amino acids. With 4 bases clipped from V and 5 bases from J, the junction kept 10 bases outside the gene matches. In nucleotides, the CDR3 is TGCGCCAGCAGCCTAACGACAGGGACAAGGACTGAAGCTTTCTTT. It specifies CASSLTTGTRTEAFF.

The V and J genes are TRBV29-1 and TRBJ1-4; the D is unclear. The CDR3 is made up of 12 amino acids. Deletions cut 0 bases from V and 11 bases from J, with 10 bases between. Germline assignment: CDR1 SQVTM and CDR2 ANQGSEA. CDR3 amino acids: CSVEDGGLKLFF. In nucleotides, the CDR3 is TGCAGCGTTGAAGATGGAGGGCTGAAACTGTTTTTT.

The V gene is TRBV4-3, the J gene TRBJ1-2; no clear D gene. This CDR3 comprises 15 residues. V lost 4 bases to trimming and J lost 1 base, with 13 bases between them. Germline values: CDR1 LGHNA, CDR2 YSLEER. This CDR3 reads CASSLYGRDNYGYTF. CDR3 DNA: TGCGCCAGCAGCCTCTATGGCCGGGATAACTATGGCTACACCTTC.

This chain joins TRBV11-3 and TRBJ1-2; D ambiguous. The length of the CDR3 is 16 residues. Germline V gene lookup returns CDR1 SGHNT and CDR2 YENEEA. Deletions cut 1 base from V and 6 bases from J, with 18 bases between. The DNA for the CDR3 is TGTGCCAGCAGCTTAGGAGGCACCGACCTAATTCATGGCTACACCTTC. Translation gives CASSLGGTDLIHGYTF.

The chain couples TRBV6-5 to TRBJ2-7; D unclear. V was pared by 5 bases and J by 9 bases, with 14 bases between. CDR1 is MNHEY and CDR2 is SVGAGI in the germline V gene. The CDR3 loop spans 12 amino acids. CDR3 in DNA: TGTGCCAGCAGTCGCCCTCCGGCGGTGCAGTACTTC. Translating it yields CASSRPPAVQYF.

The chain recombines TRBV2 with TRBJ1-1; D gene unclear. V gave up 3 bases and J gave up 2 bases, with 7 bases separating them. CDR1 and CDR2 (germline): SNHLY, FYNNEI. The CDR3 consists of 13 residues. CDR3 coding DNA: TGTGCCAGCAGTGACCAGGTCAACACTGAAGCTTTCTTT. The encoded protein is CASSDQVNTEAFF.

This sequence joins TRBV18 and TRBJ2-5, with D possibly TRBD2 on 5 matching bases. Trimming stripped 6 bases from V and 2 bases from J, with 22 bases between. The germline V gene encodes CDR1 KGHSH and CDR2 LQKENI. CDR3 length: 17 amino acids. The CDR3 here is CASSPKMGASPQETQYF. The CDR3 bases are TGTGCCAGCTCGCCAAAAATGGGAGCTAGCCCGCAAGAGACCCAGTACTTC.

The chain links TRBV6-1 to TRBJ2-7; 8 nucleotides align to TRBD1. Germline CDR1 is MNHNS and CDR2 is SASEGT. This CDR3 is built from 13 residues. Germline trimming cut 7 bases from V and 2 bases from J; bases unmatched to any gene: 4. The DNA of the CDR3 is TGTGCCAGCAAATTGGGACAGGCCTACGAGCAGTACTTC. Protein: CASKLGQAYEQYF.

The CDR3 is CASSPGRANEKLFF. CDR3 DNA sequence: TGTGCCAGCAGTCCAGGGAGGGCTAATGAAAAACTGTTTTTT. The rearrangement joins TRBV6-1 to TRBJ1-4, with a possible D match to TRBD1 (5 bases). The CDR3 runs to 14 residues. V shed 5 bases and J shed 3 bases, with 10 bases lying between them. Per germline, CDR1 MNHNS and CDR2 SASEGT.

The CDR3 DNA is TGCAGCGTTCTGATGCGACTAGCGGGAGGGGTCGAGCAGTACTTC. Translation gives CSVLMRLAGGVEQYF. The chain combines TRBV29-1 with TRBJ2-5; 14 bases match TRBD2. Near its end, the DNA agrees better with TRBJ2-7, so the J call may be wrong. This CDR3 is built from 15 residues. CDR1 and CDR2 from the germline V gene are SQVTM and ANQGSEA.

This chain's CDR3 is CASSSEGHHQPQHF. The CDR3 DNA follows: TGTGCCAGCAGTTCCGAGGGACACCATCAGCCCCAGCATTTT. This chain links TRBV6-9 with TRBJ1-5, with a tentative D call TRBD1 (6 bases). The CDR3 consists of 14 residues. Trimming stripped 4 bases from V and 5 bases from J, with 12 bases between. CDR1 and CDR2 from the germline V gene are MNHGY and SVAAGI.

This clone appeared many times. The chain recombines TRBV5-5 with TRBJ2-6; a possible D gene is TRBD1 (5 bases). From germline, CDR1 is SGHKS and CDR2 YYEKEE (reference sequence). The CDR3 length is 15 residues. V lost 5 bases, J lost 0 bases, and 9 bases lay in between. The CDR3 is CASRTEASGANVLTF. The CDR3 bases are TGTGCCAGCAGGACAGAAGCCTCTGGGGCCAACGTCCTGACTTTC.

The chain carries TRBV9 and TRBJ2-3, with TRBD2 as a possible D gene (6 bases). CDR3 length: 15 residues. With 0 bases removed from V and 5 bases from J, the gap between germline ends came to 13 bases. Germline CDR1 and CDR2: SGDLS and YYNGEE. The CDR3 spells CASSVGSGGVDTQYF. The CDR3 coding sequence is TGTGCCAGCAGCGTAGGAAGCGGAGGGGTAGATACGCAGTATTTT. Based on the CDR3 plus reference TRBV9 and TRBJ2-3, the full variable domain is DSGVTQTPKHLITATGQRVTLRCSPRSGDLSVYWYQQSLDQGLQFLIQYYNGEERAKGNILERFSAQQFPDLHSELNLSSLELGDSALYFCASSVGSGGVDTQYFGPGTRLTVL.

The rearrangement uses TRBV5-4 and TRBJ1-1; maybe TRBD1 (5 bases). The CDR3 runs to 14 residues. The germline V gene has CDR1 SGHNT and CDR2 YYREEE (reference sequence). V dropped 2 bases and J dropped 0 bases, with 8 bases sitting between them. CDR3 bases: TGTGCCAGCAGCTTCGGGGGAATGAACACTGAAGCTTTCTTT. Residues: CASSFGGMNTEAFF.

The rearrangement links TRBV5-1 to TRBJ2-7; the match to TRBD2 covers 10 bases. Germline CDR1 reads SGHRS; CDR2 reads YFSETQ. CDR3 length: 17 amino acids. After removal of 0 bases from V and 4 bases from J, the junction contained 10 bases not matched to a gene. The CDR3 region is CASSLGTSLAGVYEQYF. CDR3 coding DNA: TGCGCCAGCAGCTTGGGAACGAGCCTAGCGGGGGTTTACGAGCAGTACTTC.